Presented here are 24 T cell receptor beta chains from one specimen sequenced in a study of T cells after yellow fever vaccination. A single record per CDR3 protein comes from TCRdb applying MiXCR to the 5' RACE reads. The sample has 350,000 to 550,000 distinct CDR3 sequences, around 20% seen once. Sequences were derived from PBMCs, sampled before the yellow fever booster vaccination. All receptors come from a man younger than 30 who received the YFV17D yellow fever vaccine.

This clonotype was detected only a few times. The CDR3: CASDFPGLYEQYV. CDR3 DNA sequence: TGTGCCAGCGATTTCCCCGGGCTTTACGAGCAGTACGTC. The genes are TRBV28 and TRBJ2-7, with no clear D. The CDR3 totals 13 residues. Germline-derived CDR1 and CDR2 are MDHEN and SYDVKM. The ends were cut back, 8 bases at V and 4 bases at J, with 15 bases in the middle.

This clonotype was found many times. CDR3 protein: CASRQGKVNEKLFF. For the CDR3, the DNA is TGCGCCAGCAGGCAGGGGAAGGTTAATGAAAAACTGTTTTTT. This rearrangement joins TRBV5-1 to TRBJ1-4; D is possibly TRBD1 (6 bases). Germline V gene sequence: CDR1 SGHRS, CDR2 YFSETQ. V was pared by 5 bases and J by 4 bases, with 12 bases between. The CDR3 has 14 amino acids.

This clonotype was picked up many times. J is TRBJ2-3 and V is TRBV12-3 or TRBV12-4; D is perhaps TRBD1 (5 bases). This CDR3 spans 14 amino acids. V lost 11 bases to trimming and J lost 5 bases, with 20 bases between them. CDR3 sequence: CALREVMHVDTQYF. The CDR3 region has the DNA TGTGCCCTCAGGGAAGTGATGCACGTAGATACGCAGTATTTT.

This sequence joins TRBV4-1 and TRBJ1-1; a possible D gene is TRBD1 (5 bases). V was trimmed by 1 base and J by 6 bases, leaving 18 bases between them. Per germline, CDR1 MGHRA and CDR2 YSYEKL. The CDR3 sequence is 16 residues long. The CDR3 bases are TGCGCCAGCAGCCAAGCCCAGACCCGGGGGATCCCTGAAGCTTTCTTT. Protein product: CASSQAQTRGIPEAFF.

The rearrangement uses TRBV6-2 or TRBV6-3 and TRBJ2-7; the D call may be TRBD1 or TRBD2 (7 bases each). Germline lookup yields CDR1 MNHEY and CDR2 SVGEGT. Deletions cut 6 bases from V and 6 bases from J, with 18 bases between. The CDR3 spans 14 residues. Here the CDR3 reads CASRRTRGGGEQYV. The CDR3 DNA reads TGTGCCAGCAGACGTACCAGGGGGGGAGGCGAGCAGTACGTC.

The chain links TRBV10-3 to TRBJ1-6; the D gene is possibly TRBD1 (5 bases). This CDR3 region has 14 residues. The germline V and J ends were trimmed by 2 bases and 3 bases, with 5 bases remaining between them. Germline V gene sequence: CDR1 ENHRY, CDR2 SYGVKD. The CDR3 protein is CAISEGGYNSPLHF. The CDR3 DNA is TGTGCCATCAGTGAGGGGGGCTATAATTCACCCCTCCACTTT.

V is TRBV7-9 and J is TRBJ2-1; possibly TRBD1 for D (6 bases). Germline V gene lookup returns CDR1 SEHNR and CDR2 FQNEAQ (reference sequence). The CDR3 spans 14 residues. V gave up 4 bases and J gave up 10 bases, with 17 bases separating them. The CDR3 nucleotides are TGTGCCAGCAGCTCCGGGACAAGGATGGGCGAGCAGTTCTTC. This translates into CASSSGTRMGEQFF. The whole variable domain, filled in from reference TRBV7-9 and TRBJ2-1, reads DTGVSQNPRHKITKRGQNVTFRCDPISEHNRLYWYRQTLGQGPEFLTYFQNEAQLEKSRLLSDRFSAERPKGSFSTLEIQRTEQGDSAMYLCASSSGTRMGEQFFGPGTRLTVL.

The chain joins TRBV6-1 to TRBJ1-2; D is possibly TRBD1 (5 bases). Trimming cost V 4 bases and J 6 bases, with 12 bases left between them. From germline, CDR1 is MNHNS and CDR2 SASEGT. The CDR3 is 13 amino acids. CDR3 residues: CASSVGGEDGYTF. CDR3 DNA: TGTGCCAGCAGTGTCGGAGGGGAGGATGGCTACACCTTC.

The chain has TRBV4-3 and TRBJ1-1, with 10 bases aligning to TRBD1. This CDR3 region has 13 residues. J was trimmed by 11 bases and V by 1 base; bases with no gene match: 4. CDR1 and CDR2 (germline): LGHNA, YSLEER. The CDR3 region is CASSQGGQGEAFF. In nucleotides, the CDR3 is TGCGCCAGCAGCCAAGGTGGACAGGGGGAGGCTTTCTTT.

The chain recombines TRBV9 with TRBJ1-1; D possibly corresponds to TRBD1 (5 bases). The CDR3 runs 14 residues. V gave up 5 bases and J gave up 3 bases, with 14 bases separating them. Germline V gene sequence: CDR1 SGDLS, CDR2 YYNGEE. DNA for the CDR3: TGTGCCAGCAGTTTCGAAGGAGGGGACACTGAAGCTTTCTTT. Its translation is CASSFEGGDTEAFF.

The chain is built from TRBV20-1 and TRBJ2-1; D is unresolved. The CDR3 totals 15 residues. Germline-derived CDR1 and CDR2 are DFQATT and SNEGSKA (reference sequence). V lost 6 bases to trimming and J lost 7 bases, with 22 bases between them. CDR3: CSAVLKTSSVNEQFF. In nucleotides, the CDR3 is TGCAGTGCCGTACTTAAAACGAGTTCCGTGAATGAGCAGTTCTTC.

V gene TRBV7-2 combines with J gene TRBJ2-3, with D perhaps matching TRBD1 (6 bases). Per germline, CDR1 SGHTA and CDR2 FQGNSA. This CDR3 is 15 amino acids long. V lost 7 bases to trimming and J lost 1 base, with 15 bases between them. CDR3 DNA: TGTGCCAGCACCAAACCGGGACACCGCACAGATACGCAGTATTTT. The encoded protein is CASTKPGHRTDTQYF.

This sequence joins TRBV7-2 and TRBJ2-5; tentative D call: TRBD1 (5 bases). With 3 bases removed from V and 4 bases from J, the gap between germline ends came to 12 bases. The V gene's germline CDR1 is SGHTA and CDR2 FQGNSA. This CDR3 has 14 residues. The CDR3 bases are TGTGCCAGCAGCTTGTGGGGCGTTAGAGAGACCCAGTACTTC. The encoded protein is CASSLWGVRETQYF.

There are a few counts of this clonotype. This rearrangement joins TRBV23-1 to TRBJ2-7; the match to TRBD1 covers 9 bases. TRBV23-1 is assigned to the ORF class and has an uncertain function. The CDR3 sequence is 15 residues long. The J segment lost 6 bases and the V segment lost 1 base, leaving 7 bases of the junction unmatched. CDR3 sequence (DNA): TGCGCCAGCAGTCAATATTCACGGACAGGGGCCGAGCAGTACTTC. As protein: CASSQYSRTGAEQYF.

V and J are TRBV9 and TRBJ2-5; 9 bases are a match to TRBD2. Looked up from germline, CDR1 is SGDLS and CDR2 is YYNGEE. This CDR3 region has 14 residues. The V segment lost 1 base and the J segment 5 bases; nucleotides outside the gene matches: 3. The CDR3: CASSVSGGHETQYF. CDR3 nucleotide sequence: TGTGCCAGCAGCGTAAGCGGGGGGCATGAGACCCAGTACTTC.

The chain is built from TRBV7-6 and TRBJ2-7; 7 bases agree with TRBD2. Germline CDR1 reads SGHVS; CDR2 reads FNYEAQ. After removal of 3 bases from V and 6 bases from J, the junction contained 2 bases not matched to a gene. There are 12 residues in the CDR3. The CDR3, as DNA: TGTGCCAGCAGCTTGGGGGAGGGCGAGCAGTACTTC. This translates into CASSLGEGEQYF.

The chain uses TRBV4-3 and TRBJ1-4, with D perhaps TRBD1 (6 bases). The CDR3 runs to 15 residues. The germline V gene encodes CDR1 LGHNA and CDR2 YSLEER. V dropped 0 bases and J dropped 7 bases, with 12 bases sitting between them. CDR3 DNA: TGCGCCAGCAGCCAAGACGGGGCAGGGGTTGAAAAACTGTTTTTT. Its translation: CASSQDGAGVEKLFF.

The CDR3 DNA reads as TGTGCCAGCAGCCTTCCGAGTGGCGGGGAGCTGTTTTTT. Its protein product is CASSLPSGGELFF. The chain joins TRBV7-2 to TRBJ2-2; no clear D. The CDR3 sequence is 13 residues long. Germline values: CDR1 SGHTA, CDR2 FQGNSA. Trimming stripped 5 bases from V and 7 bases from J, with 11 bases between.

This clonotype turned up a few times. The CDR3 here is CASSSQGAANEKLFF. CDR3 nucleotide sequence: TGTGCCAGCAGCTCTCAGGGGGCGGCTAATGAAAAACTGTTTTTT. This rearrangement joins TRBV7-9 to TRBJ1-4; 8 bases line up with TRBD1. This CDR3 region has 15 residues. V lost 4 bases, J lost 3 bases, and 4 bases stayed unmatched. The germline gives CDR1 SEHNR, CDR2 FQNEAQ (reference sequence).

This clonotype was counted between two and nine times. CDR3 DNA: TGCAGCGTTGAATTAGGGGGCTATGGCTACACCTTC. This encodes CSVELGGYGYTF. The chain uses TRBV29-1 and TRBJ1-2; possibly TRBD1 for D (6 bases). With 2 bases removed from V and 4 bases from J, the gap between germline ends came to 8 bases. Germline V lookup: CDR1 SQVTM, CDR2 ANQGSEA. The CDR3 is made up of 12 amino acids.

This clonotype was detected a few times. The chain employs TRBV4-1 and TRBJ2-1; D is perhaps TRBD1 (6 bases). Germline assignment: CDR1 MGHRA and CDR2 YSYEKL. V shed 0 bases and J shed 8 bases, with 17 bases lying between them. The CDR3 has 16 residues. The DNA of the CDR3 is TGCGCCAGCAGCCAAGATAGGCAGCGTGGGGGCGATGAGCAGTTCTTC. Translated: CASSQDRQRGGDEQFF.

This clonotype was found a few times. This chain uses TRBV25-1 with TRBJ1-2; 9 positions agree with TRBD1. Trimming took 3 bases from V and 8 from J; bases not matched to a gene: 13. The germline V gene has CDR1 MGHDK and CDR2 SYGVNS. The CDR3 length is 16 residues. The CDR3 region is CASSDPSGQGSLGYTF. CDR3 DNA: TGTGCCAGCAGTGATCCGTCGGGACAGGGATCGTTAGGCTACACCTTC.

This clonotype was counted only a few times. This chain connects TRBV18 to TRBJ2-4; D possibly corresponds to TRBD1 (5 bases). The CDR3 covers 14 residues. Trimming removed 3 bases at V and 7 bases at J, with 13 bases between. Germline V gene lookup returns CDR1 KGHSH and CDR2 LQKENI. DNA for the CDR3: TGTGCCAGCTCACCCTCCCCGACAGCCAACATTCAGTACTTC. This gives the protein CASSPSPTANIQYF.

The V and J genes are TRBV5-1 and TRBJ2-3; 7 nucleotides line up with TRBD1. J was trimmed by 4 bases and V by 4 bases; bases with no gene match: 9. The CDR3 has 15 amino acids. Germline V gene data show CDR1 as SGHRS and CDR2 as YFSETQ. The CDR3 DNA reads as TGCGCCAGCAGCCCTCCTAGGGGGCGGGCAGATACGCAGTATTTT. This gives the protein CASSPPRGRADTQYF.